Included here is one TCR beta chain sequence, with context. Its antigen remains unknown. The sample originates from a study of radiotherapy plus CTLA-4 blockade in lung cancer. In the study overall: Objective response was observed in approximately 18% of patients, and disease control in approximately 33%.

With 3 bases removed from V and 2 bases from J, the gap between germline ends came to 6 bases. CDR3 length: 14 amino acids. Germline loops: CDR1 SGDLS, CDR2 YYNGEE. Focal radiation with ipilimumab CTLA-4 blockade was given to patients with chemo-refractory metastatic non-small-cell lung cancer. Assay used: immunoSEQ multiplex PCR; TCRdb lists only in-frame clones, some missing. The repertoire consists of 80,000 to 95,000 clones, with 75% to 90% occurring once and the leading ten covering 0.75% to 1%. Whole-study findings and limits: Early shifts in blood T cell clones, with interferon-beta, reportedly predicted response best. Expansion in blood of tumor-derived TCR clones was seen after radiotherapy plus ipilimumab.

Material: peripheral blood, obtained from a patient treated with radiotherapy plus ipilimumab. The chain recombines TRBV9 with TRBJ1-6; D gene uncertain. This receptor was identified in a human donor with non-small cell lung cancer who had stable disease on radiotherapy plus ipilimumab. For the CDR3, the DNA is TGTGCCAGCAGCGCCGGCACCTATAATTCACCCCTCCACTTT. Its protein is CASSAGTYNSPLHF.